A single sample is the source of the 3 T cell receptor beta chains below, sequenced in a study of T-cell reconstitution after alpha-beta-depleted transplantation in children. Library preparation (for TCRbeta) was performed with unique molecular identifiers. TCRdb passed the PCR reads through MiXCR, listing each CDR3 protein once. The repertoire has 490,000 or so distinct CDR3 sequences, about an eighth of them found once; the top ten carry about 5%. Here the sequenced sample was PBMCs from the stem cell graft donor, taken from the stem cell graft. The receptors shown here come from a human donor who donated a stem cell graft to a child with combined immunodeficiency.

The J gene is TRBJ2-5, the V gene TRBV12-3 or TRBV12-4, with unresolved D. Trimming left V 4 bases short and J 2 bases short, with 8 bases between. CDR3 size: 13 residues. CDR3 in DNA: TGTGCCAGCAGTTCCCTAGGACAAGAGACCCAGTACTTC. This sequence encodes CASSSLGQETQYF.

In this sample, this clonotype turned up many times. This sequence joins TRBV12-3 or TRBV12-4 and TRBJ2-5; TRBD1 is a possible D gene (6 bases). V lost 6 bases to trimming and J lost 4 bases, with 15 bases between them. This CDR3 has 14 residues. CDR3 region: CASSPSAGVETQYF. The CDR3 nucleotides are TGTGCCAGCAGCCCCTCGGCAGGGGTAGAGACCCAGTACTTC.

Ten or more counts support this clonotype. The chain joins TRBV9 to TRBJ2-1; 11 nucleotides match TRBD1. Germline CDR1 is SGDLS and CDR2 is YYNGEE. Trimming removed 1 base from V and 8 bases from J; junction bases left unmatched: 14. There are 18 residues in the CDR3. Written as DNA, the CDR3 is TGTGCCAGCAGCGTATCAAACCGGCGGGGACAGGGGGGATATGAGCAGTTCTTC. Amino acids: CASSVSNRRGQGGYEQFF.